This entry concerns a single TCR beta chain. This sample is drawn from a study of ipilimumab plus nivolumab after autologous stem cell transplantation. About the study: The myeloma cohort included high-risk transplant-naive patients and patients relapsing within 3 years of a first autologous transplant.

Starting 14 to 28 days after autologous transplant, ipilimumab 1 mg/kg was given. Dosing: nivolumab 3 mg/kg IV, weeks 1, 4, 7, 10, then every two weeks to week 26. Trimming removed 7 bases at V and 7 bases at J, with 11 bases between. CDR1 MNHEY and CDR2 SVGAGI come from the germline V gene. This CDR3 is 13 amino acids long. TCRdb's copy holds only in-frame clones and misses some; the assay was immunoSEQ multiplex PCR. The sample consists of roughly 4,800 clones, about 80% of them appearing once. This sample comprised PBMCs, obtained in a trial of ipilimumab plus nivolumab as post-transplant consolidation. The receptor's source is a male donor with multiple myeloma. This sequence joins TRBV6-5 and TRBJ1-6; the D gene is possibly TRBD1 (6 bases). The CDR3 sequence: CASNTGWNSPLHF. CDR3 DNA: TGTGCCAGCAATACAGGGTGGAATTCACCCCTCCACTTT.